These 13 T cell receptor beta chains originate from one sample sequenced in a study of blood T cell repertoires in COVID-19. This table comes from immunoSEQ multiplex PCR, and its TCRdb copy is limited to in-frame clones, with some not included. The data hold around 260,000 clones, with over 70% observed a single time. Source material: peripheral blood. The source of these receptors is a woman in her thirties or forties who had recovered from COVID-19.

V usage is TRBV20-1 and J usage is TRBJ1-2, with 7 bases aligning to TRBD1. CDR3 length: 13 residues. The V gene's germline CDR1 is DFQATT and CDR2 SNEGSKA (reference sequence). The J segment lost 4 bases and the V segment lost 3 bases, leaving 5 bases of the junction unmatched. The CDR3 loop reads CSASSGQRYGYTF. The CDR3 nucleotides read TGCAGTGCTAGTTCGGGACAGCGCTATGGCTACACCTTC.

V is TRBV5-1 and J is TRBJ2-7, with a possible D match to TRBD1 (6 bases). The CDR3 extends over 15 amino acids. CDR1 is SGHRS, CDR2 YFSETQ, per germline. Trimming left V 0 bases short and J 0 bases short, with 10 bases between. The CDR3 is CASSLGTVFSYEQYF. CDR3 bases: TGCGCCAGCAGCTTGGGGACAGTCTTCTCCTACGAGCAGTACTTC.

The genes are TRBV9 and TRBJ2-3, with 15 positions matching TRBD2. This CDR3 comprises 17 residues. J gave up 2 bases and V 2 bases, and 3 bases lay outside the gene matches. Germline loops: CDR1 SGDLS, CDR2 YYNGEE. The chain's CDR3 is CASSVGTSGGFTDTQYF. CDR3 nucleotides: TGTGCCAGCAGCGTTGGGACTAGCGGGGGGTTCACAGATACGCAGTATTTT.

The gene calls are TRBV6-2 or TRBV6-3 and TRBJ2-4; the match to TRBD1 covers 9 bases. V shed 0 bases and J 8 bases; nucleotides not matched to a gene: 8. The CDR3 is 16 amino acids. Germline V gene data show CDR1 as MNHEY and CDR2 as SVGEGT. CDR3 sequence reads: CASSYSAGQGLDIQYF. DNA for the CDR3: TGTGCCAGCAGTTACTCTGCGGGACAGGGTTTGGACATTCAGTACTTC.

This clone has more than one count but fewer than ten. The CDR3 sequence is CASSPGGQGWQRSYEQYF. CDR3 in DNA: TGTGCCAGCAGTCCAGGGGGACAGGGATGGCAGAGGTCCTACGAGCAGTACTTC. The gene calls are TRBV5-4 and TRBJ2-7; TRBD1 agrees at 9 bases. V shed 5 bases, J shed 1 base, and the junction held 16 bases outside the gene matches. CDR1 SGHNT and CDR2 YYREEE come from the germline V gene (reference sequence). The CDR3 contains 18 residues.

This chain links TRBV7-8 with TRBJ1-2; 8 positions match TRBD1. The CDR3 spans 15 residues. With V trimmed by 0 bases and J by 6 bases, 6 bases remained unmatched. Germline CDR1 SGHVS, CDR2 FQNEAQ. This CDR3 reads CASSLAPGTGDGYTF. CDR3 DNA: TGTGCCAGCAGCTTAGCGCCCGGGACAGGTGATGGCTACACCTTC. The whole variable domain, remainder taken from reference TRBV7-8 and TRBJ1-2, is GAGVSQSPRYKVAKRGQDVALRCDPISGHVSLFWYQQALGQGPEFLTYFQNEAQLDKSGLPSDRFFAERPEGSVSTLKIQRTQQEDSAVYLCASSLAPGTGDGYTFGSGTRLTVV.

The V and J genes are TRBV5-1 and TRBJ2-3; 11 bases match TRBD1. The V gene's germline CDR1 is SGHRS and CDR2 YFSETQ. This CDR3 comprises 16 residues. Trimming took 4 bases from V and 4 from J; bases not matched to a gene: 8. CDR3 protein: CASSAGTGGTADTQYF. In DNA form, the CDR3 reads TGCGCCAGCAGCGCTGGGACAGGGGGTACTGCAGATACGCAGTATTTT.

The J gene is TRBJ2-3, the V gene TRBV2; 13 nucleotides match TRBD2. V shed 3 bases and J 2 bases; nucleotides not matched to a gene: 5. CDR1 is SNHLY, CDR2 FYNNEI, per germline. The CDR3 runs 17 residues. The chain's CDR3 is CASSEPGTSGVTDTQYF. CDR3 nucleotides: TGTGCCAGCAGTGAGCCGGGGACTAGCGGGGTCACAGATACGCAGTATTTT.

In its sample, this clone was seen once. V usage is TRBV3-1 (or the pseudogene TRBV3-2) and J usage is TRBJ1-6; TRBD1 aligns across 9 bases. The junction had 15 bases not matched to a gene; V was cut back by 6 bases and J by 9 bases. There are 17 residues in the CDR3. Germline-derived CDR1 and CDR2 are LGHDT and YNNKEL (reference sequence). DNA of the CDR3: TGTGCCAGCAGTTCCGGATTACAGGGGGCGGGGGGTTCACCCCTCCACTTT. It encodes CASSSGLQGAGGSPLHF.

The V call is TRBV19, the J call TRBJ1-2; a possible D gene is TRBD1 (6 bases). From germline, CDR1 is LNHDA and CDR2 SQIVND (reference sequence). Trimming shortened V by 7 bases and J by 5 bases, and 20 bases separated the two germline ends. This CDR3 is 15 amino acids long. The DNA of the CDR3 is TGTGCCAGTAAAAGGGAGAGGGCAGGGGAGTATGGCTACACCTTC. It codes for CASKRERAGEYGYTF.

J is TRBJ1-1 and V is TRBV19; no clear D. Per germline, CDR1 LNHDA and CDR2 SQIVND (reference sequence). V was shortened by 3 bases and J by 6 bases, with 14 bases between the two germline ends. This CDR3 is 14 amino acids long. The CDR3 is CASSIFGFSAEAFF. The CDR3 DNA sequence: TGTGCCAGTAGTATCTTCGGGTTTAGCGCTGAAGCTTTCTTT.

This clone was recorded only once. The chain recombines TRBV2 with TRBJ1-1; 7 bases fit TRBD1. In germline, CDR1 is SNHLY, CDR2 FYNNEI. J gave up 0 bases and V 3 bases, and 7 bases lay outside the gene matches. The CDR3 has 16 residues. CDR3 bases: TGTGCCAGCAGTGAGGGACAGAGGGCCTTGAACACTGAAGCTTTCTTT. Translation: CASSEGQRALNTEAFF.

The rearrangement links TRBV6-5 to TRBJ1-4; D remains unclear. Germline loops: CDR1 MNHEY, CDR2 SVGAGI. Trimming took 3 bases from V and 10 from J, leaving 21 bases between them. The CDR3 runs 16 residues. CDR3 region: CASSYGQPPNPRKLFF. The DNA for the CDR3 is TGTGCCAGCAGTTATGGGCAGCCCCCGAATCCCCGAAAACTGTTTTTT.